This T cell receptor beta chain was profiled in a study of T cell repertoires in cytomegalovirus infection. In the study overall: Carrying CMV and the relevant HLA type showed in public TCR beta signatures. Whole-study findings and limits: The study found HLA-C-restricted CMV-specific TCR beta clonotypes dominating the ex vivo response. Identification of carriers of CMV plus the relevant HLA was performed using cumulative public TCR beta family frequency.

There are a few counts of this clonotype. Its antigen remains unidentified. TCRdb re-called the reads through MiXCR, storing one row per CDR3 protein. The table shows under 600,000 distinct CDR3 sequences, with 16% occurring only once. The TCR originated in a human donor in good health (CMV status not recorded). Some clones in this sample may be carry-over from other donors' samples. The sequenced sample was CD8+ T cells from PBMCs.

The CDR3 DNA follows: TGTGCCAGTAGTACTCTAACGGACAGGGATACCTACAATGAGCAGTTCTTC. It codes for CASSTLTDRDTYNEQFF. The chain links TRBV19 to TRBJ2-1; 8 bases agree with TRBD1. Germline trimming cut 4 bases from V and 2 bases from J; bases unmatched to any gene: 10. In germline, CDR1 is LNHDA, CDR2 SQIVND (reference sequence). This CDR3 region has 17 residues.